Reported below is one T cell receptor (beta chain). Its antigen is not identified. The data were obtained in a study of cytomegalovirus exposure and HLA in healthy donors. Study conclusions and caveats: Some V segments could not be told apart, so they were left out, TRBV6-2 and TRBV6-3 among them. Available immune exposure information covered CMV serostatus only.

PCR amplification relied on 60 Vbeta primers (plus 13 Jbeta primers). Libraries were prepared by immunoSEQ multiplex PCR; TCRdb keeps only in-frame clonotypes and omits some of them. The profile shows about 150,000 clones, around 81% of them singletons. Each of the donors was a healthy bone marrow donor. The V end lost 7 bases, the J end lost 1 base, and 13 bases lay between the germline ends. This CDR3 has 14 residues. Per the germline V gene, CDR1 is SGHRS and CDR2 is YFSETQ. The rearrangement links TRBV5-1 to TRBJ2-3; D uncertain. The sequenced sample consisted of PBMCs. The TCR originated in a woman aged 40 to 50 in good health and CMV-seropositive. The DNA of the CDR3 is TGCGCCAGCTGGGCCCACACGGGCACAGATACGCAGTATTTT. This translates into CASWAHTGTDTQYF.